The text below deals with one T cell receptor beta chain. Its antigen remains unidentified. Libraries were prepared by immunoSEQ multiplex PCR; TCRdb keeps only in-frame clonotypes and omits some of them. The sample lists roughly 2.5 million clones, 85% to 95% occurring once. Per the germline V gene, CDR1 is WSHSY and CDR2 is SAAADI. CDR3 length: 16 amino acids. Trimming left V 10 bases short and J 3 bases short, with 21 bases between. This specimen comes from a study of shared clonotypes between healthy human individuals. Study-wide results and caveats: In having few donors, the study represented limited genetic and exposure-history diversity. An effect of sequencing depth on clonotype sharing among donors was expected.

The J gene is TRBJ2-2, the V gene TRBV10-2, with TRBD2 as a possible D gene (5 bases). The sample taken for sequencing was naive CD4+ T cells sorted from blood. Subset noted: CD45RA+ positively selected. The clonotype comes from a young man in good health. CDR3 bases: TGCGCCACCCTAGCCAGGAAGAGGGTCGACACCGGGGAGCTGTTTTTT. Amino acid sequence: CATLARKRVDTGELFF.